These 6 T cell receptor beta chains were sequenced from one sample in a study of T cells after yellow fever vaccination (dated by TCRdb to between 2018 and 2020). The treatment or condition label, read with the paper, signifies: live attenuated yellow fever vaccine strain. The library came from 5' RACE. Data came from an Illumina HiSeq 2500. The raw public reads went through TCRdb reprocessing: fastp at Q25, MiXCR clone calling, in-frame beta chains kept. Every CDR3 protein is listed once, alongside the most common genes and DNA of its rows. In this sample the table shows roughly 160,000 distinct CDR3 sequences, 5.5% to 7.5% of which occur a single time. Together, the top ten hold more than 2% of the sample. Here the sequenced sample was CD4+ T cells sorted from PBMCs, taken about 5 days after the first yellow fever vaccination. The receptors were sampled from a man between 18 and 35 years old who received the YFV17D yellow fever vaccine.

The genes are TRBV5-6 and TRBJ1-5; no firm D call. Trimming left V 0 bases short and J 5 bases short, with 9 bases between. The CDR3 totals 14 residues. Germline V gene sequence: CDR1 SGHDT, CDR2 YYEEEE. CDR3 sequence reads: CASSLVGTDQPQHF. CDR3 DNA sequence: TGTGCCAGCAGCTTGGTGGGTACCGATCAGCCCCAGCATTTT.

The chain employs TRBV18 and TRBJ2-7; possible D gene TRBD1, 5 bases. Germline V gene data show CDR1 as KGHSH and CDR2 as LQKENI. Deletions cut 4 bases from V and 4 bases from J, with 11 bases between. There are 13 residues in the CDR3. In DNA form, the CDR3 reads TGTGCCAGCTCACGCCAGGGCAGGTACGAGCAGTACGTC. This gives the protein CASSRQGRYEQYV.

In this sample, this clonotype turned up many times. The chain's CDR3 is CASSRNGLSSGANVLTF. In DNA, the CDR3 is TGTGCCAGCAGTCGGAACGGGTTAAGCTCTGGGGCCAACGTCCTGACTTTC. J is TRBJ2-6 and V is TRBV7-3; D gene uncertain. Germline loops: CDR1 SGHTA, CDR2 FQGTGA. The CDR3 runs to 17 residues. Trimming removed 6 bases from V and 0 bases from J, with 15 bases in between.

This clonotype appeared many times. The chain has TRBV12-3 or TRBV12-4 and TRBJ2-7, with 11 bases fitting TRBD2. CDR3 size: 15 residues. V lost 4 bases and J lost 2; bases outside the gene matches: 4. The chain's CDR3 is CASSWATSGTYEQYF. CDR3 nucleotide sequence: TGTGCCAGCAGTTGGGCGACTAGCGGGACCTACGAGCAGTACTTC.

DNA for the CDR3: TGTGCCAGCAGCATGGCCTCCGAGCAGTACGTC. It yields the protein CASSMASEQYV. The rearrangement joins TRBV7-8 to TRBJ2-7; no clear D. Trimming removed 5 bases from V and 6 bases from J, with 8 bases in between. The CDR3 consists of 11 residues. In germline, CDR1 is SGHVS, CDR2 FQNEAQ.

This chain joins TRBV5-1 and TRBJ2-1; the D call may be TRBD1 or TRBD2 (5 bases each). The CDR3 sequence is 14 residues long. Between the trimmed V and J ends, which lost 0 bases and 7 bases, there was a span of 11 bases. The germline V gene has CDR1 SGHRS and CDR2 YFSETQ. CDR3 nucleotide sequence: TGCGCCAGCAGCTTGGTCGCTGGGGGTAATGAGCAGTTCTTC. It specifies CASSLVAGGNEQFF.